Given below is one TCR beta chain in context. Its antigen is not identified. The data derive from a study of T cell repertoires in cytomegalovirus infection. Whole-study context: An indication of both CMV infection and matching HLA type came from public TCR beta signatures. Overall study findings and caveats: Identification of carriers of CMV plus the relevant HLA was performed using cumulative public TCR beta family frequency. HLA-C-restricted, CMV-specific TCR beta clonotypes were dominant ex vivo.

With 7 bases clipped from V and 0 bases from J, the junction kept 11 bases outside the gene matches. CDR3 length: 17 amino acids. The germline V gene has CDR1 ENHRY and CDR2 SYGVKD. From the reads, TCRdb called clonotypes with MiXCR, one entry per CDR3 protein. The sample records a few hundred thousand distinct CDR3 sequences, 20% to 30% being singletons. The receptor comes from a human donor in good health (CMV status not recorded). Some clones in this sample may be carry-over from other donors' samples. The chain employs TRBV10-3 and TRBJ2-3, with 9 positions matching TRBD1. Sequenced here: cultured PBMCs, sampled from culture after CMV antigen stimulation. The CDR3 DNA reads TGTGCCATCACCGAGCGGGACAGGGATTCTAGCACAGATACGCAGTATTTT. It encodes CAITERDRDSSTDTQYF.